The rows below give T cell receptor beta chains drawn from one sample of a study of shared clonotypes between healthy human individuals. The data were produced by immunoSEQ multiplex PCR, yet TCRdb's version contains in-frame clones alone and is incomplete. The sample has about 680,000 clones; about 74% are singletons. Sequenced sample: memory CD4+ T cells sorted from blood. All receptors derive from a woman in her twenties or thirties in good health. CDR3s include the opening cysteine and the closing phenylalanine or tryptophan. D genes are given only for firm matches. Clone size appears in some rows only: once, few, many, or a class for an expanded clone.

TRBV2,many,TRBJ2-1,TRBD2,CASSARLADDEQFF,TGTGCCAGCAGTGCTCGTCTAGCGGACGATGAGCAGTTCTTC
TRBV5-8,many,TRBJ1-3,.,CASRRGLGYSGNTIYF,TGTGCCAGCCGACGTGGATTGGGATACTCTGGAAACACCATATATTTT
TRBV4-1,once,TRBJ2-2,TRBD2,CASSQGILAGNTGELFF,TGCGCCAGCAGCCAAGGGATCTTAGCGGGGAACACCGGGGAGCTGTTTTTT
TRBV27,.,TRBJ1-3,.,CASSPRAGALYSGNTIYF,TGTGCCAGCAGTCCCCGGGCGGGGGCCCTCTACTCTGGAAACACCATATATTTT
TRBV5-4,.,TRBJ1-4,TRBD1,CASSLTGAIKEKLFF,TGTGCCAGCAGCTTGACAGGGGCCATAAAAGAAAAACTGTTTTTT
TRBV27,.,TRBJ2-1,.,CASSLRGVSGPYNEQFF,TGTGCCAGCAGTTTACGTGGGGTTTCGGGGCCCTACAATGAGCAGTTCTTC
TRBV28,once,TRBJ1-5,.,CASSRRRDNQPQHF,TGTGCCAGCAGTCGCCGACGGGACAATCAGCCCCAGCATTTT
TRBV7-9,few,TRBJ2-3,TRBD2,CASSLGVAGVGDTQYF,TGTGCCAGCAGCTTAGGAGTAGCGGGTGTGGGAGATACGCAGTATTTT
TRBV6-1,.,TRBJ1-3,.,CASSAGGNTIYF,TGTGCCAGCAGTGCAGGTGGAAACACCATATATTTT
TRBV28,.,TRBJ1-2,TRBD1,CASSQDRGGYTF,TGTGCCAGCAGCCAAGACAGGGGAGGCTACACCTTC
TRBV11-2,.,TRBJ1-1,.,CASRTDHTEAFF,TGTGCCAGCAGAACAGATCACACTGAAGCTTTCTTT
TRBV6-5,.,TRBJ1-2,.,CASSQSGQTYGYTF,TGTGCCAGCAGTCAAAGCGGACAGACCTATGGCTACACCTTC
TRBV28,.,TRBJ1-2,.,CASSVNYGYTF,TGTGCCAGCAGTGTTAACTATGGCTACACCTTC
TRBV11-3,.,TRBJ2-2,TRBD1,CASSPRTGGTGELFF,TGTGCCAGCAGCCCCCGGACAGGGGGAACCGGGGAGCTGTTTTTT
TRBV7-8,.,TRBJ1-2,.,CASSLDRTAYGYTF,TGTGCCAGCAGCTTAGACAGAACAGCCTATGGCTACACCTTC
TRBV18,.,TRBJ2-3,TRBD1,CASSPQGANTDTQYF,TGTGCCAGCTCACCACAGGGGGCGAACACAGATACGCAGTATTTT
TRBV29-1,.,TRBJ2-2,.,CSVGDSAVGELFF,TGCAGCGTGGGGGACTCCGCGGTCGGGGAGCTGTTTTTT
TRBV7-2,few,TRBJ2-6,TRBD1,CASSSGGRRANVLTF,TGTGCCAGCAGCTCAGGGGGACGGAGGGCCAACGTCCTGACTTTC
TRBV5-1,.,TRBJ1-2,.,CASSLGQTYGYTF,TGCGCCAGCAGCCTGGGACAAACATATGGCTACACCTTC
TRBV28,.,TRBJ2-3,.,CASSSLADMEDTQYF,TGTGCCAGCAGTTCTTTAGCGGACATGGAGGATACGCAGTATTTT
TRBV9,.,TRBJ2-3,TRBD2,CASSRRTSGSGTDTQYF,TGTGCCAGCAGCCGGCGGACTAGCGGGAGTGGGACAGATACGCAGTATTTT
TRBV11-2,.,TRBJ2-1,TRBD2,CASGATGTSVSQFF,TGTGCCAGCGGAGCAACCGGGACTAGCGTTTCGCAGTTCTTC
TRBV15,once,TRBJ1-5,.,CATSVGLDQPQHF,TGTGCCACCAGCGTAGGTTTGGATCAGCCCCAGCATTTT
TRBV7-9,.,TRBJ2-7,TRBD1,CASSLWGQGYEQYF,TGTGCCAGCAGCTTATGGGGACAGGGCTACGAGCAGTACTTC
TRBV19,.,TRBJ2-2,.,CASGRTGELFF,TGTGCCTCCGGGCGGACCGGGGAGCTGTTTTTT
TRBV9,.,TRBJ1-2,.,CASSRGGRNYGYTF,TGTGCCAGCAGCCGGGGGGGACGGAACTATGGCTACACCTTC
TRBV7-9,.,TRBJ2-7,.,CASSLTGNPYEQYF,TGTGCCAGCAGCTTAACGGGAAATCCCTACGAGCAGTACTTC
TRBV5-5,.,TRBJ2-7,.,CASSINREQYF,TGTGCCAGCAGCATAAACAGGGAGCAGTACTTC
TRBV9,.,TRBJ1-4,.,CASSVGDSNEKLFF,TGTGCCAGCAGCGTAGGGGACTCCAATGAAAAACTGTTTTTT
TRBV10-3,.,TRBJ2-2,TRBD2,CAISESTSGSYTGELFF,TGTGCCATCAGTGAGTCGACTAGCGGGAGTTACACCGGGGAGCTGTTTTTT
TRBV5-1,.,TRBJ2-3,.,CASSLVQGSTDTQYF,TGCGCCAGCAGCTTGGTTCAGGGGAGCACAGATACGCAGTATTTT
TRBV18,.,TRBJ2-3,TRBD2,CASSPPTSGSDTQYF,TGTGCCAGCTCACCACCGACTAGCGGGAGTGATACGCAGTATTTT
TRBV5-1,.,TRBJ2-7,.,CASSLEASAYEQYF,TGCGCCAGCAGCTTGGAAGCTAGCGCCTACGAGCAGTACTTC
TRBV4-2,.,TRBJ1-1,.,CASSQRPSADTEAFF,TGTGCCAGCAGCCAGAGACCCTCCGCCGACACTGAAGCTTTCTTT
TRBV7-9,.,TRBJ2-3,TRBD2,CASSPAPGLADRGTDTQYF,TGTGCCAGCAGCCCCGCCCCGGGACTAGCGGACCGAGGCACAGATACGCAGTATTTT
TRBV28,.,TRBJ1-2,.,CASSSQSKDPYGYTF,TGTGCCAGCAGTTCCCAATCGAAGGACCCATATGGCTACACCTTC
TRBV11-3,.,TRBJ2-2,.,CASSSGLMNTGELFF,TGTGCCAGCAGCTCGGGTCTAATGAACACCGGGGAGCTGTTTTTT
TRBV5-3,once,TRBJ2-1,.,CARSLEVTYNEQFF,TGTGCCAGAAGCTTGGAGGTTACCTACAATGAGCAGTTCTTC
TRBV28,.,TRBJ2-2,.,CASGVGYTGELFF,TGTGCCAGCGGAGTGGGGTACACCGGGGAGCTGTTTTTT
TRBV28,once,TRBJ1-1,.,CASMVSPWAEAFF,TGTGCCAGCATGGTCAGCCCCTGGGCTGAAGCTTTCTTT
TRBV18,.,TRBJ2-5,.,CASSKSSETQYF,TGTGCCAGCTCGAAAAGCTCTGAGACCCAGTACTTC
TRBV19,.,TRBJ1-2,TRBD1,CASYLRGTGRNGYTF,TGTGCCAGTTACCTCAGGGGGACAGGGCGAAATGGCTACACCTTC
TRBV28,few,TRBJ1-5,.,CASGGRADQPQHF,TGTGCCAGCGGGGGTCGCGCAGATCAGCCCCAGCATTTT
TRBV11-2,.,TRBJ2-7,.,CASSLGAGETNEQYF,TGTGCCAGCAGCTTGGGCGCCGGGGAGACAAACGAGCAGTACTTC
TRBV7-8,.,TRBJ2-1,.,CASSLTGGNEQFF,TGTGCCAGCAGCTTAACAGGAGGCAATGAGCAGTTCTTC
TRBV28,.,TRBJ1-5,.,CASSGSRPQHF,TGTGCCAGCAGTGGCAGTCGGCCCCAGCATTTT
TRBV19,.,TRBJ1-2,TRBD1,CASRTGDYGYTF,TGTGCCAGTAGGACAGGGGACTATGGCTACACCTTC
TRBV27,once,TRBJ2-7,TRBD1,CASSRGQALSYEQYF,TGTGCCAGCAGTAGAGGACAGGCCCTCTCCTACGAGCAGTACTTC
TRBV19,.,TRBJ1-5,.,CASSIDNLNNQPQHF,TGTGCCAGTAGTATTGATAACCTTAACAATCAGCCCCAGCATTTT
TRBV6-5,.,TRBJ2-1,.,CASSEQGWYNEQFF,TGTGCCAGCAGTGAGCAGGGGTGGTACAATGAGCAGTTCTTC
TRBV28,.,TRBJ1-1,.,CASSLGGAGTTEAFF,TGTGCCAGCAGTTTGGGGGGAGCAGGGACCACTGAAGCTTTCTTT
TRBV18,.,TRBJ2-2,.,CASSPRGAGELFF,TGTGCCAGCTCACCCAGGGGGGCCGGGGAGCTGTTTTTT
TRBV6-1,.,TRBJ1-5,.,CASSEYRYDNQPQHF,TGTGCCAGCAGTGAGTACAGGTATGACAATCAGCCCCAGCATTTT
TRBV7-9,.,TRBJ2-5,.,CASSLTIQETQYF,TGTGCCAGCAGCTTGACTATCCAAGAGACCCAGTACTTC
TRBV28,few,TRBJ1-1,.,CASSPIDTEAFF,TGTGCCAGCAGTCCTATTGACACTGAAGCTTTCTTT
TRBV7-8,.,TRBJ2-7,.,CASSRNRDDEQYF,TGTGCCAGCAGCCGTAACAGGGACGACGAGCAGTACTTC
TRBV5-5,few,TRBJ2-5,.,CASSFGEGLSETQYF,TGTGCCAGCAGCTTTGGCGAGGGTCTTTCAGAGACCCAGTACTTC
TRBV28,.,TRBJ1-1,TRBD1,CASSPGTGPFDTEAFF,TGTGCCAGCAGTCCCGGGACAGGCCCTTTTGACACTGAAGCTTTCTTT
TRBV6-5,many,TRBJ2-7,.,CASRFSLSYEQYF,TGTGCCAGCAGGTTTTCGCTCAGCTACGAGCAGTACTTC